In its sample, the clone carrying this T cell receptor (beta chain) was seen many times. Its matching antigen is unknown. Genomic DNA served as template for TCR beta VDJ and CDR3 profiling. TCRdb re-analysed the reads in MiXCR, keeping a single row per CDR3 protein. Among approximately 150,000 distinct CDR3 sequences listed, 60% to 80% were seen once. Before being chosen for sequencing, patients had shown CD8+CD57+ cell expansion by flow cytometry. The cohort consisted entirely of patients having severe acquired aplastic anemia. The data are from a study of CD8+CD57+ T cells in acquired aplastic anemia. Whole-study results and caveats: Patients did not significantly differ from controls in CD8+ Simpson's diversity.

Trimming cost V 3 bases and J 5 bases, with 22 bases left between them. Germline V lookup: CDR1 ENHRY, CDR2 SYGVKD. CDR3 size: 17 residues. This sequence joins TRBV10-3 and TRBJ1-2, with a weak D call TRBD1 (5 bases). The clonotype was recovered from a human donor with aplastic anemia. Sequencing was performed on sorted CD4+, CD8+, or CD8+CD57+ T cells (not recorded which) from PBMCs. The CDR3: CAISEGEGITGFYGYTF. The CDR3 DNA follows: TGTGCCATCAGTGAAGGGGAGGGTATCACGGGGTTTTATGGCTACACCTTC.